This is a list of T cell receptor beta chains from one sample in a study of blood T cell repertoires in COVID-19. Generated by immunoSEQ multiplex PCR, the TCRdb table keeps only in-frame clones and is missing some. The sample records about 270,000 clones, roughly 86% being singletons. Sequenced input: peripheral blood. These receptors were obtained from a man aged 40-49 years with active or convalescent COVID-19. The CDR3 runs from the conserved cysteine through the conserved F or W. A D gene is named only where the DNA matches it firmly. Clone size appears in some rows only: once, few, many, or a class for an expanded clone.

v_gene: TRBV11-3; d_gene: TRBD2; abundance: -; j_gene: TRBJ2-7; CDR3aa: CASSSTSGRAYEQYF; CDR3nt: TGTGCCAGCAGCTCGACTAGCGGGAGAGCCTACGAGCAGTACTTC
v_gene: TRBV28; d_gene: -; abundance: few; j_gene: TRBJ1-5; CDR3aa: CASSRGGAPNQPQHF; CDR3nt: TGTGCCAGCAGCCGAGGGGGGGCGCCCAATCAGCCCCAGCATTTT
v_gene: TRBV6-5; d_gene: TRBD2; abundance: -; j_gene: TRBJ2-3; CDR3aa: CASMRTSGTDTQYF; CDR3nt: TGTGCCAGCATGCGGACTAGCGGCACAGATACGCAGTATTTT
v_gene: TRBV9; d_gene: TRBD2; abundance: -; j_gene: TRBJ2-5; CDR3aa: CASSAPRTSGTRETQYF; CDR3nt: TGTGCCAGCAGCGCCCCTCGGACTAGCGGGACCCGGGAGACCCAGTACTTC
v_gene: TRBV9; d_gene: TRBD2; abundance: -; j_gene: TRBJ2-1; CDR3aa: CASSVGSAGRLNEQFF; CDR3nt: TGTGCCAGCAGCGTAGGGTCAGCGGGAAGATTGAATGAGCAGTTCTTC
v_gene: TRBV7-3; d_gene: -; abundance: -; j_gene: TRBJ2-1; CDR3aa: CASSSSGWTANEQFF; CDR3nt: TGTGCCAGCAGCTCAAGCGGGTGGACTGCAAATGAGCAGTTCTTC
v_gene: TRBV6-1; d_gene: -; abundance: -; j_gene: TRBJ1-2; CDR3aa: CASSDRGGEYGYTF; CDR3nt: TGTGCCAGCAGTGATCGGGGAGGGGAGTATGGCTACACCTTC
v_gene: TRBV4-1; d_gene: TRBD1; abundance: -; j_gene: TRBJ1-6; CDR3aa: CASSQDPQGPINSPLHF; CDR3nt: TGCGCCAGCAGCCAAGATCCACAGGGGCCTATTAATTCACCCCTCCACTTT
v_gene: TRBV6-1; d_gene: -; abundance: -; j_gene: TRBJ2-7; CDR3aa: CASSESSPWYEQYF; CDR3nt: TGTGCCAGCAGTGAATCAAGCCCGTGGTACGAGCAGTACTTC
v_gene: TRBV7-9; d_gene: -; abundance: -; j_gene: TRBJ1-2; CDR3aa: CASSLARTGSGSYTF; CDR3nt: TGTGCCAGCAGCTTAGCGCGTACAGGTAGTGGCAGCTACACCTTC
v_gene: TRBV5-4; d_gene: TRBD1; abundance: -; j_gene: TRBJ1-1; CDR3aa: CASSLEGTVNTEAFF; CDR3nt: TGTGCCAGCAGCTTGGAAGGGACAGTTAACACTGAAGCTTTCTTT
v_gene: TRBV12-3/TRBV12-4; d_gene: -; abundance: -; j_gene: TRBJ1-1; CDR3aa: CASSTQEGTEAFF; CDR3nt: TGTGCCAGCAGTACACAGGAGGGAACTGAAGCTTTCTTT
v_gene: TRBV4-1; d_gene: -; abundance: -; j_gene: TRBJ1-1; CDR3aa: CASSLGEGSNTEAFF; CDR3nt: TGCGCCAGCAGCCTAGGGGAGGGTTCGAACACTGAAGCTTTCTTT
v_gene: TRBV28; d_gene: TRBD2; abundance: -; j_gene: TRBJ2-1; CDR3aa: CASTELAGGGEQFF; CDR3nt: TGTGCCAGCACTGAACTAGCGGGGGGTGGTGAGCAGTTCTTC
v_gene: TRBV5-8; d_gene: -; abundance: -; j_gene: TRBJ2-2; CDR3aa: CASYMNTGELFF; CDR3nt: TGTGCCTCCTATATGAACACCGGGGAGCTGTTTTTT
v_gene: TRBV4-2; d_gene: -; abundance: -; j_gene: TRBJ1-2; CDR3aa: CASSQGEGQRGYTF; CDR3nt: TGTGCCAGCAGCCAAGGAGAAGGGCAGCGGGGCTACACCTTC
v_gene: TRBV11-3; d_gene: TRBD2; abundance: -; j_gene: TRBJ2-1; CDR3aa: CASSSRNVAGVGNEQFF; CDR3nt: TGTGCCAGCAGCTCCCGAAACGTAGCGGGGGTCGGCAATGAGCAGTTCTTC
v_gene: TRBV16; d_gene: -; abundance: few; j_gene: TRBJ1-5; CDR3aa: CASSPPFKSQPQHF; CDR3nt: TGTGCCAGCAGCCCCCCCTTCAAGAGTCAGCCCCAGCATTTT
v_gene: TRBV11-3; d_gene: TRBD2; abundance: once; j_gene: TRBJ2-2; CDR3aa: CASSPSRGANTGELFF; CDR3nt: TGTGCCAGCAGCCCGAGTCGGGGGGCGAACACCGGGGAGCTGTTTTTT
v_gene: TRBV24-1; d_gene: -; abundance: -; j_gene: TRBJ2-3; CDR3aa: CATSNTGRADTQYF; CDR3nt: TGTGCCACCAGTAACACAGGGAGGGCAGATACGCAGTATTTT
v_gene: TRBV24-1; d_gene: -; abundance: -; j_gene: TRBJ1-5; CDR3aa: CATSDSQGLNQPQHF; CDR3nt: TGTGCCACCAGTGATTCACAGGGTCTCAATCAGCCCCAGCATTTT
v_gene: TRBV4-2; d_gene: -; abundance: -; j_gene: TRBJ2-5; CDR3aa: CASSQEGASNQETQYF; CDR3nt: TGTGCCAGCAGCCAAGAGGGAGCCTCAAACCAAGAGACCCAGTACTTC
v_gene: TRBV5-1; d_gene: -; abundance: -; j_gene: TRBJ2-1; CDR3aa: CASSLGRAGVGNEQFF; CDR3nt: TGCGCCAGCAGCTTGGGCAGGGCAGGGGTGGGTAATGAGCAGTTCTTC
v_gene: TRBV23-1; d_gene: TRBD1; abundance: few; j_gene: TRBJ1-3; CDR3aa: CASSQSPDRGSSSGNTIYF; CDR3nt: TGCGCCAGCAGTCAATCGCCGGACAGGGGATCCAGCTCTGGAAACACCATATATTTT
v_gene: TRBV5-4; d_gene: TRBD2; abundance: -; j_gene: TRBJ2-3; CDR3aa: CASGRIAGAVDTQYF; CDR3nt: TGTGCCAGCGGAAGAATAGCGGGGGCTGTGGATACGCAGTATTTT
v_gene: TRBV5-6; d_gene: -; abundance: once; j_gene: TRBJ2-1; CDR3aa: CASSLGGDNEQFF; CDR3nt: TGTGCCAGCAGCTTGGGAGGAGACAATGAGCAGTTCTTC
v_gene: TRBV29-1; d_gene: TRBD2; abundance: -; j_gene: TRBJ2-1; CDR3aa: CSGSGGTPRNEQFF; CDR3nt: TGCAGCGGATCCGGGGGGACCCCCCGCAATGAGCAGTTCTTC
v_gene: TRBV4-1; d_gene: -; abundance: once; j_gene: TRBJ1-1; CDR3aa: CASSGRTVDTEAFF; CDR3nt: TGCGCCAGCAGTGGCCGGACAGTTGACACTGAAGCTTTCTTT
v_gene: TRBV5-1; d_gene: -; abundance: -; j_gene: TRBJ2-7; CDR3aa: CASSLQGRNEQYF; CDR3nt: TGCGCCAGCAGCTTGCAGGGTCGAAACGAGCAGTACTTC
v_gene: TRBV28; d_gene: -; abundance: -; j_gene: TRBJ1-2; CDR3aa: CASTPGSSKTYYGYTF; CDR3nt: TGTGCCAGCACCCCGGGATCTTCAAAAACTTACTATGGCTACACCTTC
v_gene: TRBV5-4; d_gene: -; abundance: -; j_gene: TRBJ1-2; CDR3aa: CASSLEYSTYGYTF; CDR3nt: TGTGCCAGCAGCTTGGAGTACAGCACCTATGGCTACACCTTC
v_gene: TRBV7-6; d_gene: -; abundance: -; j_gene: TRBJ2-5; CDR3aa: CASSSRRQGGVETQYF; CDR3nt: TGTGCCAGCAGCTCCCGTCGGCAGGGTGGTGTCGAGACCCAGTACTTC
v_gene: TRBV2; d_gene: TRBD2; abundance: few; j_gene: TRBJ2-1; CDR3aa: CASPVTSGSNEQFF; CDR3nt: TGTGCCAGCCCAGTCACTAGCGGGAGCAATGAGCAGTTCTTC
v_gene: TRBV9; d_gene: -; abundance: -; j_gene: TRBJ2-1; CDR3aa: CASSPLRGSEQFF; CDR3nt: TGTGCCAGCAGCCCCCTCCGAGGCAGTGAGCAGTTCTTC
v_gene: TRBV5-6; d_gene: -; abundance: -; j_gene: TRBJ2-7; CDR3aa: CASSLGTTDSYEQYF; CDR3nt: TGTGCCAGCAGCTTGGGGACTACCGACTCCTACGAGCAGTACTTC
v_gene: TRBV27; d_gene: TRBD1; abundance: -; j_gene: TRBJ1-2; CDR3aa: CASSSQSRDSSGYTF; CDR3nt: TGTGCCAGCAGTTCTCAGTCCCGGGACAGTTCTGGCTACACCTTC
v_gene: TRBV9; d_gene: TRBD1; abundance: once; j_gene: TRBJ2-2; CDR3aa: CASSVDRGLAGELFF; CDR3nt: TGTGCCAGCAGCGTAGACAGGGGATTGGCCGGGGAGCTGTTTTTT
v_gene: TRBV29-1; d_gene: TRBD1; abundance: -; j_gene: TRBJ2-7; CDR3aa: CSGMTGSYEQYF; CDR3nt: TGCAGCGGTATGACAGGGTCCTACGAGCAGTACTTC
v_gene: TRBV3-1/TRBV3-2; d_gene: TRBD1; abundance: few; j_gene: TRBJ1-2; CDR3aa: CASSQDPPGGGYGYTF; CDR3nt: TGTGCCAGCAGCCAAGATCCGCCAGGGGGTGGTTATGGCTACACCTTC
v_gene: TRBV5-1; d_gene: -; abundance: -; j_gene: TRBJ1-4; CDR3aa: CASRDRGDEKLFF; CDR3nt: TGCGCCAGCAGGGACCGGGGAGATGAAAAACTGTTTTTT
v_gene: TRBV11-3; d_gene: -; abundance: -; j_gene: TRBJ2-1; CDR3aa: CASSLVRGSYNEQFF; CDR3nt: TGTGCCAGCAGCTTAGTCAGAGGGTCCTACAATGAGCAGTTCTTC
v_gene: TRBV5-1; d_gene: -; abundance: -; j_gene: TRBJ1-6; CDR3aa: CASSLSDRRGSPLHF; CDR3nt: TGCGCCAGCAGCTTGTCTGACCGTCGAGGATCACCCCTCCACTTT
v_gene: TRBV3-1/TRBV3-2; d_gene: -; abundance: -; j_gene: TRBJ1-4; CDR3aa: CASSQPELGTPATNEKLFF; CDR3nt: TGTGCCAGCAGCCAACCCGAACTCGGGACACCAGCAACTAATGAAAAACTGTTTTTT
v_gene: TRBV11-2; d_gene: TRBD2; abundance: -; j_gene: TRBJ2-1; CDR3aa: CASSLETLAGAYNEQFF; CDR3nt: TGTGCCAGCAGCTTAGAAACGCTAGCGGGAGCTTACAATGAGCAGTTCTTC
v_gene: TRBV9; d_gene: TRBD1; abundance: once; j_gene: TRBJ2-3; CDR3aa: CASIPGQGSTDTQYF; CDR3nt: TGTGCCAGCATTCCGGGACAGGGTAGCACAGATACGCAGTATTTT
v_gene: TRBV6-5; d_gene: -; abundance: -; j_gene: TRBJ2-7; CDR3aa: CASSYSRQKPYEQYF; CDR3nt: TGTGCCAGCAGTTACTCGCGGCAGAAACCCTACGAGCAGTACTTC
v_gene: TRBV4-1; d_gene: TRBD1; abundance: -; j_gene: TRBJ1-3; CDR3aa: CASSQGAPGTGGNTIYF; CDR3nt: TGCGCCAGCAGCCAAGGGGCCCCGGGGACAGGGGGAAACACCATATATTTT
v_gene: TRBV3-1/TRBV3-2; d_gene: TRBD2; abundance: once; j_gene: TRBJ2-5; CDR3aa: CASSQGGSGSGETQYF; CDR3nt: TGTGCCAGCAGCCAAGGGGGTAGCGGGAGTGGGGAGACCCAGTACTTC
v_gene: TRBV6-5; d_gene: TRBD1; abundance: -; j_gene: TRBJ1-1; CDR3aa: CASSWQGAAEAFF; CDR3nt: TGTGCCAGCAGTTGGCAGGGGGCGGCTGAAGCTTTCTTT
v_gene: TRBV3-1/TRBV3-2; d_gene: TRBD2; abundance: once; j_gene: TRBJ2-5; CDR3aa: CASSQTGTSGVSWRETQYF; CDR3nt: TGTGCCAGCAGCCAAACCGGGACTAGCGGGGTCTCATGGCGGGAGACCCAGTACTTC